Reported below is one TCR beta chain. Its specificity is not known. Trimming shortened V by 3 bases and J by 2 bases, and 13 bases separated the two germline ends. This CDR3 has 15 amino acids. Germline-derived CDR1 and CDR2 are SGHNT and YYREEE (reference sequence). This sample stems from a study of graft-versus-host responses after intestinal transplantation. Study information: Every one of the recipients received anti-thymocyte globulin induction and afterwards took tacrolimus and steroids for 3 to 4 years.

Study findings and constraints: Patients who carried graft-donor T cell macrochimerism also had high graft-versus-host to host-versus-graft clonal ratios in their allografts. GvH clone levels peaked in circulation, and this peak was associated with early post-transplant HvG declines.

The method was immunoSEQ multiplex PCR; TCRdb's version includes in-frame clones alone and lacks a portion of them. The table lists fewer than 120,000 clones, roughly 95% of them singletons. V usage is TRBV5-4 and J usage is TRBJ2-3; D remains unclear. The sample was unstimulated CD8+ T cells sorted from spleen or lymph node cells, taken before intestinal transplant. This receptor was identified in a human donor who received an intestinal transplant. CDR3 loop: CASSSGLLSTDTQYF. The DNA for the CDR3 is TGTGCCAGCAGCTCCGGTCTACTCTCCACAGATACGCAGTATTTT.